The 12 T cell receptor beta chains presented below share a single source sample, sequenced in a study of T cells in Graves' hyperthyroidism and ophthalmopathy. RNA transcripts provided the source from which TCR beta CDR3 regions were amplified. A set of HTBI primers served as the primers for a first-round RT-PCR of the TCR CDR3. TCRdb ran MiXCR on the multiplex PCR reads and lists one entry per CDR3 protein. The top ten clones hold roughly 13% of a sample with a few hundred thousand distinct CDR3 sequences, 15% to 18% of them seen once. Input material: blood. Receptors were obtained from a woman between 18 and 30 years old with Graves' hyperthyroidism.

This clonotype has a handful of counts. J is TRBJ2-6 and V is TRBV12-3 or TRBV12-4, with TRBD1 matching over 9 bases. The J segment lost 0 bases and the V segment lost 3 bases, leaving 6 bases of the junction unmatched. The CDR3 extends over 18 amino acids. The CDR3 sequence is CASSFGDRVFSGANVLTF. The CDR3 DNA reads TGTGCCAGCAGTTTTGGGGACAGGGTTTTCTCTGGGGCCAACGTCCTGACTTTC.

This clonotype was detected a few times. CDR3 nucleotides: TGCAGTGCGGGGGAACCAGGGGGCGCCGGTAATTCACCCCTCCACTTT. The encoded protein is CSAGEPGGAGNSPLHF. The rearrangement links TRBV20-1 to TRBJ1-6; 8 nucleotides align to TRBD1. Trimming at V came to 6 bases and at J to 6 bases, leaving 13 bases not matched to a gene. CDR1 is DFQATT, CDR2 SNEGSKA, per germline (reference sequence). The length of the CDR3 is 16 residues.

This clonotype has only a few counts. This sequence joins TRBV19 and TRBJ2-7; D might be TRBD2 (6 bases). The CDR3 is 15 amino acids. Trimming removed 1 base from V and 0 bases from J, with 10 bases in between. Germline V lookup: CDR1 LNHDA, CDR2 SQIVND (reference sequence). The CDR3 region is CASSIGPSDSYEQYF. In DNA form, the CDR3 reads TGTGCCAGTAGTATAGGCCCTAGCGACTCCTACGAGCAGTACTTC. The full variable domain, rest sourced from reference TRBV19 and TRBJ2-7, is DGGITQSPKYLFRKEGQNVTLSCEQNLNHDAMYWYRQDPGQGLRLIYYSQIVNDFQKGDIAEGYSVSREKKESFPLTVTSAQKNPTAFYLCASSIGPSDSYEQYFGPGTRLTVT.

In its sample, this clonotype was seen many times. The chain couples TRBV10-1 to TRBJ2-5; D unresolved. CDR3 size: 13 residues. Trimming took off 4 bases at V and 5 bases at J, with 11 bases between the two ends. Germline loops: CDR1 WNHNN, CDR2 SYGVQD (reference sequence). The CDR3 DNA is TGCGCCAGCAGTGCCACCCTGTATGAGACCCAGTACTTC. Amino acid sequence: CASSATLYETQYF.

This clonotype has ten or more counts. The rearrangement joins TRBV3-1 to TRBJ1-1; TRBD1 matches at 7 bases. Looked up from germline, CDR1 is LGHDT and CDR2 is YNNKEL (reference sequence). V lost 4 bases to trimming and J lost 1 base; unmatched junction nucleotides: 3. This CDR3 is built from 14 residues. The CDR3 sequence is CASSPHRGNTEAFF. The CDR3, as DNA: TGTGCCAGCAGCCCCCACAGGGGGAACACTGAAGCTTTCTTT.

Ten or more counts support this clonotype. This rearrangement joins TRBV28 to TRBJ1-6; 8 positions match TRBD1. The CDR3 is 16 residues long. Germline V gene data show CDR1 as MDHEN and CDR2 as SYDVKM. The junction had 12 bases not matched to a gene; V was cut back by 5 bases and J by 9 bases. CDR3 in DNA: TGTGCCAGCAGTGTAAGGTGGCAGGGGGCTTTTTCACCCCTCCACTTT. This gives the protein CASSVRWQGAFSPLHF.

The chain uses TRBV4-1 and TRBJ2-1; 9 nucleotides match TRBD1. Germline-derived CDR1 and CDR2 are MGHRA and YSYEKL. This CDR3 comprises 16 residues. V gave up 1 base and J gave up 5 bases; unmatched junction bases: 6. The CDR3 DNA is TGCGCCAGCAGCCAAGCGGGACAGGGCGGGGACAATGAGCAGTTCTTC. Its protein is CASSQAGQGGDNEQFF.

This clonotype has a handful of counts. Here the CDR3 DNA reads TGCAGCGTTGATGGATGGAACGCAGCGTTGAACTCCAGGGAATCTAACTATGGCTACACCTTC. Protein sequence: CSVDGWNAALNSRESNYGYTF. The chain has TRBV29-1 and TRBJ1-2, with a weak D call TRBD1 (5 bases). Germline V gene sequence: CDR1 SQVTM, CDR2 ANQGSEA. The CDR3 loop spans 21 amino acids. The ends were cut back, 3 bases at V and 0 bases at J, with 32 bases in the middle.

The chain is built from TRBV5-1 and TRBJ2-3; unclear D gene. The CDR3 extends over 15 amino acids. V shed 3 bases and J shed 7 bases, with 18 bases lying between them. The germline CDR1 and CDR2 sequences are SGHRS and YFSETQ. The CDR3 is CASSYYRVQGNTQYF. The CDR3 DNA reads TGCGCCAGCAGCTACTACCGAGTTCAAGGAAATACGCAGTATTTT.

The chain carries TRBV9 and TRBJ2-1; perhaps TRBD2 as D (6 bases). CDR3 length: 16 amino acids. From germline, CDR1 is SGDLS and CDR2 YYNGEE. With 1 base removed from V and 7 bases from J, the gap between germline ends came to 18 bases. In DNA, the CDR3 is TGTGCCAGCAGCGTAAAGGCAGCGGGTATTGGAAATGAGCAGTTCTTC. Protein: CASSVKAAGIGNEQFF.

This clonotype was recorded at least ten times. This sequence joins TRBV5-5 and TRBJ2-3; 12 bases fit TRBD2. The CDR3 is 16 amino acids. Germline CDR1 reads SGHKS; CDR2 reads YYEKEE (reference sequence). J was trimmed by 6 bases and V by 5 bases; bases with no gene match: 10. The CDR3 nucleotides are TGTGCCAGCAGACAGGGACTAGCGGGTCCGGGCGATACGCAGTATTTT. Translation gives CASRQGLAGPGDTQYF.

In this sample, this clonotype turned up a few times. The rearrangement joins TRBV10-3 to TRBJ2-1, with a possible D match to TRBD2 (5 bases). The CDR3 is made up of 16 amino acids. Germline CDR1 reads ENHRY; CDR2 reads SYGVKD. Trimming cost V 5 bases and J 9 bases, with 23 bases left between them. DNA for the CDR3: TGTGCCATCAGTCAAAGTATGCGACTAAGCTTTGTTGAGCAGTTCTTC. Encoded protein: CAISQSMRLSFVEQFF.